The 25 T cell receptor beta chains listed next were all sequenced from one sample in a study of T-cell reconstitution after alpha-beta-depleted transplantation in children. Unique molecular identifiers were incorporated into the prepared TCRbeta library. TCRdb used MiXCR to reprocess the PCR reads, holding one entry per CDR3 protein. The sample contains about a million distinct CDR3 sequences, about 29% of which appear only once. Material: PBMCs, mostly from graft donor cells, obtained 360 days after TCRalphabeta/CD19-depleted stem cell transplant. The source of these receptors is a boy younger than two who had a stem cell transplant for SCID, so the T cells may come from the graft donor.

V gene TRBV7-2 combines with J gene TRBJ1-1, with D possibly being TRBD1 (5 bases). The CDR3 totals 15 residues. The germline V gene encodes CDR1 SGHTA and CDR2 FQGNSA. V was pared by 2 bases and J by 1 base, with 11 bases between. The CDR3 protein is CASSLFIGGNTEAFF. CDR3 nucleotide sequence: TGTGCCAGCAGCTTATTTATCGGGGGGAACACTGAAGCTTTCTTT.

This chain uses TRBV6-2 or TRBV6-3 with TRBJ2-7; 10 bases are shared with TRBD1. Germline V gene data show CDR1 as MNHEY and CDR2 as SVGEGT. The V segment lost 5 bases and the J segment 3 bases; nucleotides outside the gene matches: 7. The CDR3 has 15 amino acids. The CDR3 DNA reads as TGTGCCAGCAGTCGACCGGGACAGGGGTACTACGAGCAGTACTTC. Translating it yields CASSRPGQGYYEQYF.

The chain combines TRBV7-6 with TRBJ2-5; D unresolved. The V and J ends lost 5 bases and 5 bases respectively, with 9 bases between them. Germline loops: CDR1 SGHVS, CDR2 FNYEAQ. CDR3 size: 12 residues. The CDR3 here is CASSPQWETQYF. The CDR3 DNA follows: TGTGCCAGCAGCCCACAATGGGAGACCCAGTACTTC.

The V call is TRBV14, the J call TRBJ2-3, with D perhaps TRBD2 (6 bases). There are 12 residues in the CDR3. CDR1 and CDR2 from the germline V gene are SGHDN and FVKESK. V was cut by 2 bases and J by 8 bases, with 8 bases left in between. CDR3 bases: TGTGCCAGCAGCCAATCGGAGGGTACGCAGTATTTT. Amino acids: CASSQSEGTQYF.

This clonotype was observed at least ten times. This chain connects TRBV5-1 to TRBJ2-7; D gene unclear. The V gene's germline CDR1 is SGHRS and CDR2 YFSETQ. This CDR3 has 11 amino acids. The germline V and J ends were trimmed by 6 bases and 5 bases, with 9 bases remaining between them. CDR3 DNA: TGCGCCAGCAAAAGGGCAGACGAGCAGTACTTC. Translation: CASKRADEQYF. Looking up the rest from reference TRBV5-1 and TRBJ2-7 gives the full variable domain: KAGVTQTPRYLIKTRGQQVTLSCSPISGHRSVSWYQQTPGQGLQFLFEYFSETQRNKGNFPGRFSGRQFSNSRSEMNVSTLELGDSALYLCASKRADEQYFGPGTRLTVT.

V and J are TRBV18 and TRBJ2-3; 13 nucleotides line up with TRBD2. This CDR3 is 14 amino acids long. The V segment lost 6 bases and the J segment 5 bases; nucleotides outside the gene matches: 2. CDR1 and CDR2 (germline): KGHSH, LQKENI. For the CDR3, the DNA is TGTGCCAGCTCTTGGACTAGCGGGAGAGATACGCAGTATTTT. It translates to CASSWTSGRDTQYF.

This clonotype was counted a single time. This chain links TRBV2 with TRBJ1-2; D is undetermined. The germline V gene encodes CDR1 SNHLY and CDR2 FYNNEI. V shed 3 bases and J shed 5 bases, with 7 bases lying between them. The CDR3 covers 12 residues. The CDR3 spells CASSETTYGYTF. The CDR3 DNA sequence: TGTGCCAGCAGTGAGACTACGTATGGCTACACCTTC.

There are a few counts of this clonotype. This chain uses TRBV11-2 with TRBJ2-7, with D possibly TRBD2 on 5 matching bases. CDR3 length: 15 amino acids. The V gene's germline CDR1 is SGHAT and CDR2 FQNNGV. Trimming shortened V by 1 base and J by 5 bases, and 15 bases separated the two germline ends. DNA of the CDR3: TGTGCCAGCAGCTTAGGGAGGCCGGAGGTCCACGAGCAGTACTTC. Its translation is CASSLGRPEVHEQYF.

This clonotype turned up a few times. The CDR3 bases are TGTGCCAGCAGCTTAGTGACCTACTACAGGGATTCCCGCTACGAGCAGTACTTC. Translation gives CASSLVTYYRDSRYEQYF. This chain links TRBV11-1 with TRBJ2-7, with D possibly matching TRBD1 (6 bases). The CDR3 is 18 amino acids. Germline values: CDR1 SGHAT, CDR2 FQDESV (reference sequence). Trimming left V 1 base short and J 3 bases short, with 22 bases between. Filled out from reference TRBV11-1 and TRBJ2-7, the complete variable domain reads EAEVAQSPRYKITEKSQAVAFWCDPISGHATLYWYRQILGQGPELLVQFQDESVVDDSQLPKDRFSAERLKGVDSTLKIQPAELGDSAMYLCASSLVTYYRDSRYEQYFGPGTRLTVT.

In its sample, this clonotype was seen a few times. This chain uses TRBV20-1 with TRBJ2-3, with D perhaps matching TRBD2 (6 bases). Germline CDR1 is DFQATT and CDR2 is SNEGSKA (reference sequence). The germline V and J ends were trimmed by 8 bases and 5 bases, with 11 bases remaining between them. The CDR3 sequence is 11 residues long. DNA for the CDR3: TGCAGTAGCGGGTCCATAGATACGCAGTATTTT. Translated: CSSGSIDTQYF.

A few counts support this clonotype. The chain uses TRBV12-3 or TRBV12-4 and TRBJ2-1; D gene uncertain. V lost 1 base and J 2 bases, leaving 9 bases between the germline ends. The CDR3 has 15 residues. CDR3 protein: CASSLGPQAYNEQFF. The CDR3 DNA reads TGTGCCAGCAGTTTAGGCCCCCAGGCCTACAATGAGCAGTTCTTC.

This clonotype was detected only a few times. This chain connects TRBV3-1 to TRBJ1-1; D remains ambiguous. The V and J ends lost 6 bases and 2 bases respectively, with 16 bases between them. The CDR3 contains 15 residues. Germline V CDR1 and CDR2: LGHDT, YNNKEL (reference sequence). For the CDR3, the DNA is TGTGCCAGCAGTCGAACGAACGGACTTAACACTGAAGCTTTCTTT. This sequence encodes CASSRTNGLNTEAFF. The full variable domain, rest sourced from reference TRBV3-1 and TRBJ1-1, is DTAVSQTPKYLVTQMGNDKSIKCEQNLGHDTMYWYKQDSKKFLKIMFSYNNKELIINETVPNRFSPKSPDKAHLNLHINSLELGDSAVYFCASSRTNGLNTEAFFGQGTRLTVV.

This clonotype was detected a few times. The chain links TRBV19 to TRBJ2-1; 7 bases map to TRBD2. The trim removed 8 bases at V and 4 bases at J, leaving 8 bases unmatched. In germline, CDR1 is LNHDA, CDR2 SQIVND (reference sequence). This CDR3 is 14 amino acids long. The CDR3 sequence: CASVNGGLYNEQFF. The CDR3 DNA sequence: TGTGCCAGTGTAAACGGGGGACTATACAATGAGCAGTTCTTC.

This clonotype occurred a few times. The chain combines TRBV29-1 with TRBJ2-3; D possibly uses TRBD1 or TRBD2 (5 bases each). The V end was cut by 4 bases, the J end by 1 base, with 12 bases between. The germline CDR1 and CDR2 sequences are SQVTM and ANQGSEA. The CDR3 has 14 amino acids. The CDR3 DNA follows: TGCAGCGTTGGAATTGTGGGGGGCACAGATACGCAGTATTTT. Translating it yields CSVGIVGGTDTQYF.

CDR3 amino acids: CASSVRVSVHEQFF. Here the CDR3 DNA reads TGTGCCAGCAGCGTCCGGGTCTCGGTCCATGAGCAGTTCTTC. The chain carries TRBV12-3 or TRBV12-4 and TRBJ2-1; D not resolved. Trimming cost V 6 bases and J 8 bases, with 17 bases left between them. The CDR3 contains 14 residues.

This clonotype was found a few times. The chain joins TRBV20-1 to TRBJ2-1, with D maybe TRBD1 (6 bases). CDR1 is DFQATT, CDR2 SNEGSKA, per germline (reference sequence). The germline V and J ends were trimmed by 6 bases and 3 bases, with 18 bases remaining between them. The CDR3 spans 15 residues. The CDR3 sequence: CSARGSGTFYNEQFF. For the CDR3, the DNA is TGCAGTGCCCGAGGTTCCGGGACATTCTACAATGAGCAGTTCTTC.

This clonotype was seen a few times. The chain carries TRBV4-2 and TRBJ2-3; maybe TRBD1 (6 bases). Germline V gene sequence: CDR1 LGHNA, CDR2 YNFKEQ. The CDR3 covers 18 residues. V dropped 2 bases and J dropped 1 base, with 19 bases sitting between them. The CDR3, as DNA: TGTGCCAGCAGCCAAATCCAATCGACAGGCCGGGGCACAGATACGCAGTATTTT. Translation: CASSQIQSTGRGTDTQYF.

DNA of the CDR3: TGTGCCACCCGGGACTCCTACTCCTACAATGAGCAGTTCTTC. It encodes CATRDSYSYNEQFF. The rearrangement uses TRBV14 and TRBJ2-1; a possible D gene is TRBD2 (6 bases). Germline values: CDR1 SGHDN, CDR2 FVKESK. This CDR3 has 14 amino acids. Trimming cost V 10 bases and J 0 bases, with 13 bases left between them.

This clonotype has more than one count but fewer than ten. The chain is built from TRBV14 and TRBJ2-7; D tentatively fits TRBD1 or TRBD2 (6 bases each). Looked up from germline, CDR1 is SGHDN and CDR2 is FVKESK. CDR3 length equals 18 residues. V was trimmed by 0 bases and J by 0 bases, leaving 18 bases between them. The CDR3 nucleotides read TGTGCCAGCAGCCAAGATCGAAAGAGGGGGGTTCGCTCCTACGAGCAGTACTTC. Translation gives CASSQDRKRGVRSYEQYF.

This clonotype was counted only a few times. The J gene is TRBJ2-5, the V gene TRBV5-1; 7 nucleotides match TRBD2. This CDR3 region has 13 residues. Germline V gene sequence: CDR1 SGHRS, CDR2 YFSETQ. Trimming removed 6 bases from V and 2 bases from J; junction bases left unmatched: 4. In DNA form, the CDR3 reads TGCGCCAGCACAGCGGGGAGTCAAGAGACCCAGTACTTC. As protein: CASTAGSQETQYF.

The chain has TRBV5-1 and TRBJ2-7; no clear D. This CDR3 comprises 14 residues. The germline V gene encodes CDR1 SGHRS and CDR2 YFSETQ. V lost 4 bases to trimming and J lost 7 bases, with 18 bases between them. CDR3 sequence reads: CASSPGTEMREQYF. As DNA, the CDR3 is TGCGCCAGCAGCCCCGGCACCGAGATGAGGGAGCAGTACTTC.

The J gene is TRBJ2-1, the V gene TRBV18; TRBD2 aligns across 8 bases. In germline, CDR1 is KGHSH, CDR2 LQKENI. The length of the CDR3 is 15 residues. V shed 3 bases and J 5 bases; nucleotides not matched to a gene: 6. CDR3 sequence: CASSPSAGGNNEQFF. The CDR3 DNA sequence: TGTGCCAGCTCACCTTCTGCGGGGGGAAACAATGAGCAGTTCTTC.

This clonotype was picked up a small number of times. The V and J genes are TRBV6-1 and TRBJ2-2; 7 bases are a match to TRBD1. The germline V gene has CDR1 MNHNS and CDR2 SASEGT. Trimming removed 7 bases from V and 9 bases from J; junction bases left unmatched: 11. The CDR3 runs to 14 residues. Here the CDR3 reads CASTIDRASRELFF. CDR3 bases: TGTGCCAGCACCATCGACAGGGCTTCCAGGGAGCTGTTTTTT.

CDR3 nucleotides: TGTGCCAGCAGTCGTCTCCTACCGGGACTAGCGATGGAGACCCAGTACTTC. Its translation: CASSRLLPGLAMETQYF. The V and J genes are TRBV7-2 and TRBJ2-5; 10 bases are shared with TRBD2. After removal of 6 bases from V and 5 bases from J, the junction contained 15 bases not matched to a gene. CDR3 length: 17 amino acids. The germline V gene encodes CDR1 SGHTA and CDR2 FQGNSA.

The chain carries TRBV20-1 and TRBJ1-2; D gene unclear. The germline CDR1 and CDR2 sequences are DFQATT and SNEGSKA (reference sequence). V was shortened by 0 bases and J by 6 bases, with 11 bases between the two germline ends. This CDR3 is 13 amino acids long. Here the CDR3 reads CSARDLGSNGYTF. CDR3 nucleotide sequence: TGCAGTGCTAGAGATCTGGGTTCAAATGGCTACACCTTC.